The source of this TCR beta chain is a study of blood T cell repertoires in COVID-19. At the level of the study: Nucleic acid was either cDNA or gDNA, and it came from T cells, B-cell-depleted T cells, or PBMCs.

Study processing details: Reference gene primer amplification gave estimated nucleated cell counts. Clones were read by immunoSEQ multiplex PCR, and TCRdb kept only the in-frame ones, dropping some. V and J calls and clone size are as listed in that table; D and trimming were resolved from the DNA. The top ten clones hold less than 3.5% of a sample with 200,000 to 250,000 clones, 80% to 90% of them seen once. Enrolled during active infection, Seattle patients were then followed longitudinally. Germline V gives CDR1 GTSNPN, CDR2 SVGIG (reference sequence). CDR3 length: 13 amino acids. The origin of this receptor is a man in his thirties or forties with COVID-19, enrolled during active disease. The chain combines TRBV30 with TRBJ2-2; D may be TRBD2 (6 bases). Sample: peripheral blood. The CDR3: CALSGTLAGELFF. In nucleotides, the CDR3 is TGTGCACTATCCGGGACTTTAGCCGGGGAGCTGTTTTTT.